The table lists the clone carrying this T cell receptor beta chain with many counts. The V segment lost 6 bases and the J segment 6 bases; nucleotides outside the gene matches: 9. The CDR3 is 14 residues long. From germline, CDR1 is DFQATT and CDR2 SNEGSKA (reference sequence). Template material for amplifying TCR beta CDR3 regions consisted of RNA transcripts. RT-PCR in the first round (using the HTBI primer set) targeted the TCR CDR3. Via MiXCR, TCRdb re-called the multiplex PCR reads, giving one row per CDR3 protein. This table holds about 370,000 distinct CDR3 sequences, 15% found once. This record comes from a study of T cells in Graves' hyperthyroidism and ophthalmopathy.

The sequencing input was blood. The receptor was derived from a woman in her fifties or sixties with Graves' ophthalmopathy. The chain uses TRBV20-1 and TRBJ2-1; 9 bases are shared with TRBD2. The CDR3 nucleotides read TGCAGTGCAAGTCCGACTAGCGGACCCAATGAGCAGTTCTTC. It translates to CSASPTSGPNEQFF.